One sample yielded the 30 T cell receptor beta chains listed below, sequenced in a study of identical twins. From the 5' RACE reads, TCRdb called clonotypes with MiXCR, one entry per CDR3 protein. The table shows 600,000 to 850,000 distinct CDR3 sequences, with 18% occurring only once. The same data also went into a second study, on T cells expressing NK-cell markers.

The sequenced sample was PBMCs. These receptors were collected from a woman under 30 in good health.

This clonotype was seen only once. The CDR3 bases are TGTGCCAGCGGTCCTAGCGGGGTGGCCGGGGAGCTGTTTTTT. It specifies CASGPSGVAGELFF. The rearrangement uses TRBV3-1 and TRBJ2-2; 9 positions match TRBD2. The ends lost 8 bases at V and 6 bases at J; junction bases unmatched: 7. CDR1 and CDR2 (germline): LGHDT, YNNKEL (reference sequence). The CDR3 runs 14 residues. Using reference TRBV3-1 and TRBJ2-2 for the parts outside the CDR3, the full variable domain is DTAVSQTPKYLVTQMGNDKSIKCEQNLGHDTMYWYKQDSKKFLKIMFSYNNKELIINETVPNRFSPKSPDKAHLNLHINSLELGDSAVYFCASGPSGVAGELFFGEGSRLTVL.

There are a few counts of this clonotype. V gene TRBV15 combines with J gene TRBJ2-2, with unresolved D. The CDR3 covers 17 residues. The ends were cut back, 1 base at V and 0 bases at J, with 12 bases in the middle. Germline CDR1 LNHNV, CDR2 YYDKDF (reference sequence). CDR3 coding DNA: TGTGCCACCAGCAGAGGTTTATCCGACGCGAACACCGGGGAGCTGTTTTTT. Residues: CATSRGLSDANTGELFF.

The CDR3 nucleotides read TGCAGTGCTAGAGACCTACAGGGGGCGCGAGGCTACACCTTC. Its translation is CSARDLQGARGYTF. The chain has TRBV20-1 and TRBJ1-2, with 9 bases identical to TRBD1. With 0 bases clipped from V and 8 bases from J, the junction kept 7 bases outside the gene matches. The CDR3 has 14 residues. From germline, CDR1 is DFQATT and CDR2 SNEGSKA (reference sequence).

J is TRBJ2-7 and V is TRBV13; 8 bases align to TRBD2. The CDR3 runs to 12 residues. Trimming at V came to 4 bases and at J to 7 bases, leaving 3 bases not matched to a gene. Germline V gives CDR1 PRHDT, CDR2 FYEKMQ (reference sequence). For the CDR3, the DNA is TGTGCCAGCAGCTCACTAGCGGCAGAGCAGTACTTC. Its protein product is CASSSLAAEQYF.

The chain uses TRBV10-3 and TRBJ2-7; D perhaps matches TRBD2 (7 bases). CDR3 size: 13 residues. V was trimmed by 7 bases and J by 3 bases, leaving 13 bases between them. Germline V gene lookup returns CDR1 ENHRY and CDR2 SYGVKD. CDR3 DNA sequence: TGTGCCATCACCCGGGGGGCCTACTACGAGCAGTACTTC. Translation gives CAITRGAYYEQYF.

This clonotype showed up many times. The chain couples TRBV6-4 to TRBJ2-1; 8 bases match TRBD2. Germline CDR1 reads MRHNA; CDR2 reads SNTAGT. This CDR3 region has 14 residues. V was clipped by 5 bases and J by 10 bases; unmatched bases: 10. CDR3 DNA sequence: TGTGCCAGCAGTCTTACCGGGGGGGCGAGCGAGCAGTTCTTC. Protein: CASSLTGGASEQFF.

The chain joins TRBV27 to TRBJ1-1; no clear D gene. Germline lookup yields CDR1 MNHEY and CDR2 SMNVEV (reference sequence). Trimming removed 3 bases at V and 4 bases at J, with 9 bases between. The CDR3 consists of 13 residues. The CDR3 DNA reads as TGTGCCAGCAGTTTGTTCGGGAGCACTGAAGCTTTCTTT. This translates into CASSLFGSTEAFF.

The chain links TRBV20-1 to TRBJ2-7; 8 bases line up with TRBD2. V was pared by 0 bases and J by 2 bases, with 9 bases of the junction left unmatched. The CDR3 covers 16 residues. Germline V gene lookup returns CDR1 DFQATT and CDR2 SNEGSKA (reference sequence). The CDR3 spells CSARDRSGRDAYEQYF. As DNA, the CDR3 is TGCAGTGCTAGAGATAGGAGCGGGAGAGACGCCTACGAGCAGTACTTC.

This clonotype has more than one count but fewer than ten. The chain couples TRBV5-1 to TRBJ2-3; TRBD2 might be the D (5 bases). V shed 0 bases and J shed 1 base, with 9 bases lying between them. The CDR3 spans 15 residues. CDR1 SGHRS and CDR2 YFSETQ come from the germline V gene. The CDR3 DNA reads TGCGCCAGCAGCTTGGGCGGGTTGCGCACAGATACGCAGTATTTT. Its protein product is CASSLGGLRTDTQYF.

The gene calls are TRBV2 and TRBJ2-1; 12 bases align to TRBD2. This CDR3 region has 16 residues. Germline V CDR1 and CDR2: SNHLY, FYNNEI. The V and J ends lost 2 bases and 4 bases, in that order; junction bases with no gene match: 3. This CDR3 is CASSERLAGVYNEQFF. DNA of the CDR3: TGTGCCAGCAGTGAACGACTAGCGGGGGTTTACAATGAGCAGTTCTTC.

The V call is TRBV3-1, the J call TRBJ1-2; a possible D gene is TRBD1 (5 bases). Germline V lookup: CDR1 LGHDT, CDR2 YNNKEL (reference sequence). With 2 bases removed from V and 8 bases from J, the gap between germline ends came to 12 bases. The CDR3 runs to 13 residues. The CDR3 coding sequence is TGTGCCAGCAGCCAAACATCCGGGGGAGGCTACACCTTC. Translation: CASSQTSGGGYTF.

This clonotype has more than one count but fewer than ten. The chain employs TRBV2 and TRBJ2-7, with 9 bases identical to TRBD1. There are 17 residues in the CDR3. The V segment lost 2 bases and the J segment 6 bases; nucleotides outside the gene matches: 14. Germline CDR1 and CDR2: SNHLY and FYNNEI. As DNA, the CDR3 is TGTGCCAGCAGTGAAAGTATCGTTGGACAGGGGTCTGGCGAGCAGTACTTC. Translating gives CASSESIVGQGSGEQYF.

This clonotype was counted many times. At one end the junction does not follow the germline gene, possibly because of a read error. The chain is built from TRBV5-1 and TRBJ1-2, with TRBD1 identical over 7 bases. The CDR3 consists of 13 residues. Germline V CDR1 and CDR2: SGHRS, YFSETQ. The CDR3 DNA sequence: TGTGCCAGCAGCCTGGGACAGAACTATGGCTACACCTTC. Amino acids: CASSLGQNYGYTF.

The chain links TRBV14 to TRBJ1-6; 8 positions match TRBD1. Germline V lookup: CDR1 SGHDN, CDR2 FVKESK. This CDR3 comprises 14 residues. Trimming removed 6 bases from V and 7 bases from J; junction bases left unmatched: 5. The CDR3 nucleotides read TGTGCCAGCAGTCGACAGGGGAGAAATTCACCCCTCCACTTT. Translation gives CASSRQGRNSPLHF.

This clonotype has only a few counts. V is TRBV5-1 and J is TRBJ2-2; a weak D match, TRBD1 (6 bases). The CDR3 contains 13 residues. Trimming cost V 4 bases and J 4 bases, with 8 bases left between them. Germline assignment: CDR1 SGHRS and CDR2 YFSETQ. The CDR3 region is CASSKGGTGELFF. The CDR3 nucleotides read TGCGCCAGCAGCAAAGGGGGCACCGGGGAGCTGTTTTTT.

The chain combines TRBV5-1 with TRBJ2-1; the match to TRBD2 covers 9 bases. Germline V lookup: CDR1 SGHRS, CDR2 YFSETQ. This CDR3 is built from 18 residues. Trimming removed 0 bases from V and 6 bases from J; junction bases left unmatched: 13. The CDR3 DNA reads TGCGCCAGCAGCTTGGCCATTCGGGGACTAGCAGGGATCAATGAGCAGTTCTTC. Translated: CASSLAIRGLAGINEQFF.

The J gene is TRBJ2-7, the V gene TRBV27; 9 nucleotides align to TRBD1. The CDR3 runs 16 residues. Germline lookup yields CDR1 MNHEY and CDR2 SMNVEV (reference sequence). V shed 0 bases and J 5 bases; nucleotides not matched to a gene: 8. The CDR3 protein is CASSLSGTGRGNEQYF. The CDR3 nucleotides are TGTGCCAGCAGTTTATCGGGGACAGGGAGGGGCAACGAGCAGTACTTC.

Only a few counts were recorded for this clonotype. The genes are TRBV29-1 and TRBJ2-7, with 8 nucleotides matching TRBD1. This CDR3 comprises 15 residues. CDR1 and CDR2 from the germline V gene are SQVTM and ANQGSEA. J was trimmed by 3 bases and V by 4 bases; bases with no gene match: 11. The CDR3 coding sequence is TGCAGCGTTGTAGTAAGTGGCAGGGGGCTCTACGAGCAGTACTTC. Translated, it gives CSVVVSGRGLYEQYF.

This clonotype has only a few counts. The V and J genes are TRBV10-3 and TRBJ1-1, with TRBD1 as a possible D gene (5 bases). In germline, CDR1 is ENHRY, CDR2 SYGVKD. Trimming removed 9 bases at V and 0 bases at J, with 11 bases between. The CDR3 is 13 amino acids. CDR3 DNA sequence: TGTGCCATTACCCCGACAGTGAACACTGAAGCTTTCTTT. Residues: CAITPTVNTEAFF.

The chain carries TRBV11-2 and TRBJ2-5; D possibly matches TRBD1 or TRBD2 (5 bases each). The germline CDR1 and CDR2 sequences are SGHAT and FQNNGV. Trimming stripped 5 bases from V and 5 bases from J, with 15 bases between. This CDR3 region has 14 residues. The CDR3: CASSHLRGPETQYF. For the CDR3, the DNA is TGTGCCAGCAGCCATCTGAGGGGCCCCGAGACCCAGTACTTC.

There are many counts of this clonotype. V usage is TRBV4-2 and J usage is TRBJ2-1; D may be TRBD1 or TRBD2 (7 bases each). The CDR3 covers 18 residues. In germline, CDR1 is LGHNA, CDR2 YNFKEQ. V dropped 4 bases and J dropped 0 bases, with 19 bases sitting between them. The CDR3 reads CASSPIRGGRSSYNEQFF. In nucleotides, the CDR3 is TGTGCCAGCAGCCCTATCAGGGGGGGGCGCAGCTCCTACAATGAGCAGTTCTTC.

This clonotype turned up a few times. J is TRBJ1-2 and V is TRBV7-9, with 8 nucleotides matching TRBD1. Trimming took 5 bases from V and 3 from J; bases not matched to a gene: 14. There are 17 residues in the CDR3. The germline CDR1 and CDR2 sequences are SEHNR and FQNEAQ (reference sequence). CDR3 residues: CASSITRTGRGDYGYTF. CDR3 bases: TGTGCCAGCAGCATTACCCGGACAGGGCGAGGAGACTATGGCTACACCTTC. The full variable domain, rest sourced from reference TRBV7-9 and TRBJ1-2, is DTGVSQNPRHKITKRGQNVTFRCDPISEHNRLYWYRQTLGQGPEFLTYFQNEAQLEKSRLLSDRFSAERPKGSFSTLEIQRTEQGDSAMYLCASSITRTGRGDYGYTFGSGTRLTVV.

The V and J genes are TRBV10-3 and TRBJ1-1, with D possibly being TRBD1 (6 bases). Germline loops: CDR1 ENHRY, CDR2 SYGVKD. Trimming removed 6 bases from V and 1 base from J, with 9 bases in between. CDR3 length equals 13 residues. The CDR3 protein is CAISPTGNTEAFF. DNA of the CDR3: TGTGCCATCAGCCCGACAGGGAACACTGAAGCTTTCTTT.

V is TRBV30 and J is TRBJ2-6; no reliable D call. CDR1 GTSNPN and CDR2 SVGIG come from the germline V gene (reference sequence). The V end was cut by 3 bases, the J end by 2 bases, with 8 bases between. The CDR3 is 14 residues long. The CDR3 region is CAWSPPPGANVLTF. The CDR3 bases are TGTGCCTGGAGCCCCCCTCCTGGGGCCAACGTCCTGACTTTC.

The chain recombines TRBV7-9 with TRBJ1-4, with no clear D. Germline CDR1 SEHNR, CDR2 FQNEAQ (reference sequence). CDR3 length equals 15 residues. The V end lost 5 bases, the J end lost 8 bases, and 18 bases lay between the germline ends. The CDR3 region has the DNA TGTGCCAGCAGCCCCCACCTCGGGGTGGACGAAAAACTGTTTTTT. Translating it yields CASSPHLGVDEKLFF.

This clonotype came up many times. The chain employs TRBV7-9 and TRBJ1-1; TRBD1 might be the D (6 bases). The CDR3 covers 13 residues. Germline CDR1 is SEHNR and CDR2 is FQNEAQ (reference sequence). V was shortened by 3 bases and J by 5 bases, with 10 bases between the two germline ends. Written as DNA, the CDR3 is TGTGCCAGCAGCTTCACAGGGATTACTGAAGCTTTCTTT. It codes for CASSFTGITEAFF.

The rearrangement joins TRBV7-9 to TRBJ2-5, with D perhaps TRBD2 (5 bases). This CDR3 has 15 residues. Per germline, CDR1 SEHNR and CDR2 FQNEAQ (reference sequence). V shed 11 bases and J shed 4 bases, with 23 bases lying between them. CDR3 sequence: CAFTSWTVLGETQYF. As DNA, the CDR3 is TGTGCCTTCACCTCCTGGACTGTCTTGGGAGAGACCCAGTACTTC.

This clonotype was observed a handful of times. The chain couples TRBV12-3 or TRBV12-4 to TRBJ2-7; D might be TRBD1 (6 bases). Trimming took 6 bases from V and 2 from J, leaving 14 bases between them. The CDR3 spans 14 residues. In DNA, the CDR3 is TGTGCCAGCAGACTAACAGGGTTAGCCTACGAGCAGTACTTC. It yields the protein CASRLTGLAYEQYF.

This clonotype showed up just a few times. The chain carries TRBV6-2 or TRBV6-3 and TRBJ2-5, with D tentatively TRBD1 or TRBD2 (5 bases each). V lost 2 bases to trimming and J lost 5 bases, with 9 bases between them. There are 13 residues in the CDR3. Germline assignment: CDR1 MNHEY and CDR2 SVGEGT. This chain's CDR3 is CASSYPGTETQYF. The CDR3 coding sequence is TGTGCCAGCAGTTACCCAGGGACGGAGACCCAGTACTTC.

The chain links TRBV5-1 to TRBJ2-7, with TRBD1 matching over 10 bases. The length of the CDR3 is 16 residues. In germline, CDR1 is SGHRS, CDR2 YFSETQ. The J segment lost 5 bases and the V segment lost 4 bases, leaving 12 bases of the junction unmatched. The CDR3 sequence is CASSRNPGTGENEQYF. CDR3 coding DNA: TGCGCCAGCAGCAGAAACCCCGGGACAGGGGAGAACGAGCAGTACTTC.